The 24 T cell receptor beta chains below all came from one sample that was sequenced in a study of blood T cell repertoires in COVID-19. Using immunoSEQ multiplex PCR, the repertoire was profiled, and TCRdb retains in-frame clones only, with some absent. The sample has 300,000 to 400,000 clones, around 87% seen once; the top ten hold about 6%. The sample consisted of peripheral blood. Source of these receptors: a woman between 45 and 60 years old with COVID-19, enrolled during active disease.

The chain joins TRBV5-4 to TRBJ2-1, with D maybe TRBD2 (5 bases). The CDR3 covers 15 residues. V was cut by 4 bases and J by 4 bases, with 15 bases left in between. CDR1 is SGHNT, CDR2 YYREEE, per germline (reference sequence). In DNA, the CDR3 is TGTGCCAGCAGCATCCCCCACGGGGTTTACAATGAGCAGTTCTTC. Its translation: CASSIPHGVYNEQFF.

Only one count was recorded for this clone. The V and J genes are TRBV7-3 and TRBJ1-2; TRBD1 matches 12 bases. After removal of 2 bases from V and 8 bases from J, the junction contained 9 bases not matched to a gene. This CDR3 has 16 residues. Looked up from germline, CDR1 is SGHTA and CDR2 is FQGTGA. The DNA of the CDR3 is TGTGCCAGCAGCTTAGATGCCGGGACAGGGGGCGCGGGCTACACCTTC. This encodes CASSLDAGTGGAGYTF. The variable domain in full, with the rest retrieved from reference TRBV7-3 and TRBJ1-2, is GAGVSQTPSNKVTEKGKYVELRCDPISGHTALYWYRQSLGQGPEFLIYFQGTGAADDSGLPNDRFFAVRPEGSVSTLKIQRTERGDSAVYLCASSLDAGTGGAGYTFGSGTRLTVV.

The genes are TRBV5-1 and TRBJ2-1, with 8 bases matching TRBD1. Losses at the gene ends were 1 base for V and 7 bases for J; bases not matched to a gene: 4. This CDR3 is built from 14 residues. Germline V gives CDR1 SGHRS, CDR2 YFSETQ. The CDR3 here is CASSLPTGGNEQFF. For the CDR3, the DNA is TGCGCCAGCAGCTTGCCCACAGGGGGGAATGAGCAGTTCTTC.

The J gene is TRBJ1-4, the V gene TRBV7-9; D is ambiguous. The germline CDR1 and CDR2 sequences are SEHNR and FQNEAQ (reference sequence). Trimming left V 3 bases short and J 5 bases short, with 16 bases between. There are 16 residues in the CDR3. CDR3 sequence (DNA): TGTGCCAGCAGCTTCCCGTCGGGAAGAGGCAATGAAAAACTGTTTTTT. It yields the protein CASSFPSGRGNEKLFF.

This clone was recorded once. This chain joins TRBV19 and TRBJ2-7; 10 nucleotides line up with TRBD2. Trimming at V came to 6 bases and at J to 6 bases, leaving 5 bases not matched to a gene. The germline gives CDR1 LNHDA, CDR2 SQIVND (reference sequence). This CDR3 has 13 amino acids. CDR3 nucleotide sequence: TGTGCCAGTAGCCGGACTAGCGGTCTCGAGCAGTACTTC. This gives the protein CASSRTSGLEQYF.

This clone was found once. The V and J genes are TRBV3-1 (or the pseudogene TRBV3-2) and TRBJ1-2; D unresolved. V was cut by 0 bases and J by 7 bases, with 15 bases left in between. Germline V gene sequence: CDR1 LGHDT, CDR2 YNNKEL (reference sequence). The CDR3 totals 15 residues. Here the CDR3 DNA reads TGTGCCAGCAGCCAAGATCCGAGGGTGGTAGGTGGCTACACCTTC. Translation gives CASSQDPRVVGGYTF.

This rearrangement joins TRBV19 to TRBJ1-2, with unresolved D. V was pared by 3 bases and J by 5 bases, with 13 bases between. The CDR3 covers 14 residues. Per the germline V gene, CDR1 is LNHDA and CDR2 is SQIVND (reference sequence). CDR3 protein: CASSIPGWRYGYTF. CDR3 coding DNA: TGTGCCAGTAGTATCCCGGGTTGGAGATATGGCTACACCTTC.

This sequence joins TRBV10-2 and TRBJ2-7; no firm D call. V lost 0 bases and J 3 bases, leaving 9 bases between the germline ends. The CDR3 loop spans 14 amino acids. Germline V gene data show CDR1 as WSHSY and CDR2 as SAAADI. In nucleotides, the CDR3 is TGCGCCAGCAGTGAGTCTTACAGTGACTACGAGCAGTACTTC. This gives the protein CASSESYSDYEQYF.

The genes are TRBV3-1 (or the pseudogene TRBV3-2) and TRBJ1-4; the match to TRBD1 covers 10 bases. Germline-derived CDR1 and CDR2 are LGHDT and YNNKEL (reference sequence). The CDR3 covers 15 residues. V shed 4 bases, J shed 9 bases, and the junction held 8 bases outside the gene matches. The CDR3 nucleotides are TGTGCCAGCAGCCCAGGGACAGGGGAAACTAAAAAACTGTTTTTT. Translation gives CASSPGTGETKKLFF.

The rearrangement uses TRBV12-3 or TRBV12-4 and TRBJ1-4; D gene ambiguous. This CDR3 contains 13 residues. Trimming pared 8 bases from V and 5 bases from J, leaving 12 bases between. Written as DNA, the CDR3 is TGTGCCAGCGGAACATCGGGGAATGAAAAACTGTTTTTT. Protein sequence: CASGTSGNEKLFF.

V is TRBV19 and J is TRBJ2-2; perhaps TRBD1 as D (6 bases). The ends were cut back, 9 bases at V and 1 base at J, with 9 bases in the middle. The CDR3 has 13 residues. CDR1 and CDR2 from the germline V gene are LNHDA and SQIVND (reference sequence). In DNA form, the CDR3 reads TGTGCCAGCACAGGGAGGAACACCGGGGAGCTGTTTTTT. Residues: CASTGRNTGELFF.

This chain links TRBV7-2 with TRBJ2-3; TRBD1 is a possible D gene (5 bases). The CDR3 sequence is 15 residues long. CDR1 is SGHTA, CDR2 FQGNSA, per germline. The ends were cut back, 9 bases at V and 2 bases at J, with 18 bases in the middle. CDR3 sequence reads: CASSRNPGFTDTQYF. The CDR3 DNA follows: TGTGCCAGTAGCAGAAACCCAGGGTTCACAGATACGCAGTATTTT.

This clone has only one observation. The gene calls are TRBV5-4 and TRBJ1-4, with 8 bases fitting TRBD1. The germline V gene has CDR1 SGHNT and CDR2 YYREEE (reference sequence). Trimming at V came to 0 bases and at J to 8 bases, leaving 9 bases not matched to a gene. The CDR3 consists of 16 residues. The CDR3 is CASSLGRDRGGEKLFF. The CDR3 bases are TGTGCCAGCAGCTTGGGCCGAGACAGGGGAGGCGAAAAACTGTTTTTT.

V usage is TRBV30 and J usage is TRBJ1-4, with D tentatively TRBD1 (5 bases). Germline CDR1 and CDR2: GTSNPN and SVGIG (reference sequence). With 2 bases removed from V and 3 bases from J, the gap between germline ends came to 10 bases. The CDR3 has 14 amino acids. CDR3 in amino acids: CAWSLRVSNEKLFF. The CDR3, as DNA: TGTGCCTGGAGTCTCAGGGTTTCTAATGAAAAACTGTTTTTT.

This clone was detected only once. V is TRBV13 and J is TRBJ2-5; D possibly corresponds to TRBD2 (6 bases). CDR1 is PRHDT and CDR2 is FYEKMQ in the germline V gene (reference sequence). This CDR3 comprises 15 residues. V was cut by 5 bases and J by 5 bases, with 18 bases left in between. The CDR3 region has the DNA TGTGCCAGCAGCCAATCCCGAATACGGGGGGAGACCCAGTACTTC. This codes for CASSQSRIRGETQYF.

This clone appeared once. CDR3 sequence: CASSARVGTDTQYF. As DNA, the CDR3 is TGTGCCAGCAGTGCCAGGGTAGGCACAGATACGCAGTATTTT. The V call is TRBV25-1, the J call TRBJ2-3; D is perhaps TRBD1 (5 bases). Germline V lookup: CDR1 MGHDK, CDR2 SYGVNS. The CDR3 consists of 14 residues. Trimming pared 4 bases from V and 1 base from J, leaving 9 bases between.

The CDR3 DNA reads TGTGCCAGCAGCCGGGCCCGCCCGAGGGACACTGAAGCTTTCTTT. It yields the protein CASSRARPRDTEAFF. This rearrangement joins TRBV3-1 (or the pseudogene TRBV3-2) to TRBJ1-1, with no clear D. This CDR3 has 15 amino acids. V lost 4 bases to trimming and J lost 3 bases, with 15 bases between them. Germline V gene data show CDR1 as LGHDT and CDR2 as YNNKEL (reference sequence).

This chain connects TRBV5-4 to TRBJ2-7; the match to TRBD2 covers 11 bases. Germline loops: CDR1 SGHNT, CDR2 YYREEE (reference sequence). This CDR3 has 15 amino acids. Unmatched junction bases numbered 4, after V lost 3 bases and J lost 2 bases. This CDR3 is CASSYTSGGAYEQYF. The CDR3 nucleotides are TGTGCCAGCAGCTATACTAGCGGGGGAGCCTACGAGCAGTACTTC.

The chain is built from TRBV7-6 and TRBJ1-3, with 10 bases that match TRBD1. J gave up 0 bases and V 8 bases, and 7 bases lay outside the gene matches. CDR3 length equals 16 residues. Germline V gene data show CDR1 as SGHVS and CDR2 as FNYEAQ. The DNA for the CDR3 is TGTGCCAGCGCCTGGAGGACAGGGGGCTCTGGAAACACCATATATTTT. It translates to CASAWRTGGSGNTIYF.

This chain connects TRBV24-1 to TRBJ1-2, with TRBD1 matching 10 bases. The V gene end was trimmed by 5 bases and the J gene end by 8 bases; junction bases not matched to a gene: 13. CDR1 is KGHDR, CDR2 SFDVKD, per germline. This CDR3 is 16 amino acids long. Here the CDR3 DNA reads TGTGCCACCAGTGCTGGGACAGGGGCTATATCGCGGGGCTACACCTTC. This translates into CATSAGTGAISRGYTF.

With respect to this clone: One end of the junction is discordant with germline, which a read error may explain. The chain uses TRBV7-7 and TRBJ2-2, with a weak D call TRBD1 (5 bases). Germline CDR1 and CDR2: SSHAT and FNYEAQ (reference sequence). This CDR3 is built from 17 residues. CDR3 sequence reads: CASSPLGQGIFDGELFF. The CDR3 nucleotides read TGTGCTAGCAGCCCCCTTGGGCAGGGAATTTTCGATGGGGAGCTGTTTTTT.

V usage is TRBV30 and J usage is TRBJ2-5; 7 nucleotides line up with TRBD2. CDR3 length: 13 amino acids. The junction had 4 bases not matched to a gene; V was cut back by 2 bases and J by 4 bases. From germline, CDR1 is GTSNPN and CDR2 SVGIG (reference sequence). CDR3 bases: TGTGCCTGGAGTTCTTCGGGAGGAGAGACCCAGTACTTC. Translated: CAWSSSGGETQYF.

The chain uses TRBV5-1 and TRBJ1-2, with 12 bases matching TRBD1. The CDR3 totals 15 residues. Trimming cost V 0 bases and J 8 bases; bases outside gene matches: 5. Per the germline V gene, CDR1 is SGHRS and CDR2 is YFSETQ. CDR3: CASSLGGQGAHGYTF. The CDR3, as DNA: TGCGCCAGCAGCTTGGGGGGACAGGGGGCCCACGGCTACACCTTC.

The DNA for the CDR3 is TGTGCCAGCAGCCCCGGGTCCAGCCATGGCTACACCTTC. This translates into CASSPGSSHGYTF. This rearrangement joins TRBV11-3 to TRBJ1-2; D is unresolved. Deletions cut 5 bases from V and 6 bases from J, with 13 bases between. This CDR3 is 13 amino acids long. Germline-derived CDR1 and CDR2 are SGHNT and YENEEA.